This entry lists 20 T cell receptor beta chains sequenced from one sample in a study of vaccination and CD4 T cells after COVID-19. What these receptors recognize is not known. Stated treatment: approximately 9-day PBMC culture with coronavirus spike peptide pools or control peptides (ViraFEST assay). An Oncomine TCR Beta short-read assay was used to sequence the DNA from cultured CD4+ T cells. TCRdb re-analysed the PCR reads in MiXCR, keeping a single row per CDR3 protein. The table has about 6,600 distinct CDR3 sequences, 22% seen once. Sequencing was performed on CD4+ T cells from blood, cultured in vitro, taken after SARS-CoV-2 vaccination. These receptors came from a human donor who had recovered from COVID-19.

This clonotype was detected only a few times. The CDR3 region is CASSLNRNYGYTF. The DNA of the CDR3 is TGTGCCAGCAGTTTGAACCGGAACTATGGCTACACCTTC. The chain has TRBV28 and TRBJ1-2; D gene uncertain. This CDR3 comprises 13 residues. With 3 bases removed from V and 2 bases from J, the gap between germline ends came to 7 bases. Germline values: CDR1 MDHEN, CDR2 SYDVKM.

This clonotype is judged medium-sized. This chain uses TRBV10-1 with TRBJ2-7; TRBD1 matches at 10 bases. The CDR3 covers 14 residues. With V trimmed by 5 bases and J by 3 bases, 4 bases remained unmatched. Looked up from germline, CDR1 is WNHNN and CDR2 is SYGVQD (reference sequence). The CDR3 region is CASSTGTGVYEQYF. DNA of the CDR3: TGCGCCAGCAGTACCGGGACAGGGGTCTACGAGCAGTACTTC.

By share, this clonotype counts as medium-sized (0.01 to 0.1%). The rearrangement uses TRBV20-1 and TRBJ1-2, with D perhaps matching TRBD1 (5 bases). V shed 3 bases and J shed 8 bases, with 13 bases lying between them. The CDR3 runs 12 residues. Looked up from germline, CDR1 is DFQATT and CDR2 is SNEGSKA (reference sequence). This chain's CDR3 is CSASLGRAGYTF. CDR3 coding DNA: TGCAGTGCTAGTTTGGGCAGGGCCGGCTACACCTTC.

In its sample, this clonotype was seen a few times. The rearrangement uses TRBV11-3 and TRBJ1-2, with D unclear. This CDR3 comprises 11 residues. Trimming shortened V by 1 base and J by 4 bases, and 1 base separated the two germline ends. CDR1 and CDR2 (germline): SGHNT, YENEEA. The CDR3 sequence: CASSLVYGYTF. CDR3 in DNA: TGTGCCAGCAGCTTAGTCTATGGCTACACCTTC.

This clonotype appeared a few times. The chain uses TRBV28 and TRBJ2-5, with D perhaps TRBD2 (5 bases). The CDR3 extends over 17 amino acids. In germline, CDR1 is MDHEN, CDR2 SYDVKM. The V and J ends lost 1 base and 4 bases respectively, with 19 bases between them. The CDR3 bases are TGTGCCAGCAGTTTATCCTTGGGAGTGGTTTTCGGAGAGACCCAGTACTTC. It codes for CASSLSLGVVFGETQYF.

The sample holds a few counts of this clonotype. This sequence joins TRBV19 and TRBJ2-7; no clear D gene. This CDR3 region has 15 residues. Germline lookup yields CDR1 LNHDA and CDR2 SQIVND (reference sequence). Trimming took 4 bases from V and 0 from J, leaving 13 bases between them. The CDR3 sequence is CASSTQITTSYEQYF. CDR3 DNA sequence: TGTGCCAGTAGTACCCAAATAACCACCTCCTACGAGCAGTACTTC.

This clonotype is judged medium-sized. This chain connects TRBV27 to TRBJ2-7, with 7 bases that match TRBD1. Germline V gene lookup returns CDR1 MNHEY and CDR2 SMNVEV (reference sequence). Trimming removed 5 bases from V and 3 bases from J; junction bases left unmatched: 16. The CDR3 length is 17 residues. The CDR3 spells CASSPRQGSSISYEQYF. CDR3 DNA: TGTGCCAGCAGTCCCCGACAGGGATCGTCGATAAGCTACGAGCAGTACTTC.

V is TRBV6-5 and J is TRBJ2-7; D is uncertain. Germline loops: CDR1 MNHEY, CDR2 SVGAGI. V was trimmed by 4 bases and J by 4 bases, leaving 11 bases between them. The CDR3 contains 13 residues. CDR3 nucleotide sequence: TGTGCCAGCAGTTCACGGCTATGGTACGAGCAGTACTTC. It yields the protein CASSSRLWYEQYF.

By share, this clonotype counts as medium-sized. This chain uses TRBV20-1 with TRBJ1-1; D remains unclear. Deletions cut 1 base from V and 5 bases from J, with 11 bases between. Per the germline V gene, CDR1 is DFQATT and CDR2 is SNEGSKA (reference sequence). CDR3 length equals 13 residues. CDR3 amino acids: CSARGGGRTEAFF. The CDR3 coding sequence is TGCAGTGCTAGAGGAGGCGGGAGGACTGAAGCTTTCTTT.

The sample holds a few counts of this clonotype. This rearrangement joins TRBV24-1 to TRBJ1-5, with D possibly being TRBD1 (5 bases). The CDR3 consists of 17 residues. Looked up from germline, CDR1 is KGHDR and CDR2 is SFDVKD. The V end was cut by 0 bases, the J end by 4 bases, with 15 bases between. The CDR3 coding sequence is TGTGCCACCAGTGATTTGCGAGGGGCCTCGGGTAATCAGCCCCAGCATTTT. It is translated as CATSDLRGASGNQPQHF.

The chain joins TRBV4-2 to TRBJ1-6; a possible D gene is TRBD1 (6 bases). V lost 0 bases and J lost 11, with 17 bases in between. The CDR3 contains 16 residues. Germline V gene lookup returns CDR1 LGHNA and CDR2 YNFKEQ. The CDR3 DNA follows: TGTGCCAGCAGCCAAGATCCCCAGGGGTTTGGGGCACCCCTCCACTTT. Protein sequence: CASSQDPQGFGAPLHF.

The rearrangement links TRBV5-1 to TRBJ2-5; 11 bases are a match to TRBD2. Trimming cost V 4 bases and J 7 bases; bases outside gene matches: 9. This CDR3 contains 15 residues. CDR1 and CDR2 from the germline V gene are SGHRS and YFSETQ. The DNA of the CDR3 is TGCGCCAGCAGCGAGGGACTAGCGGCGATGGGGACCCAGTACTTC. This gives the protein CASSEGLAAMGTQYF.

The chain couples TRBV20-1 to TRBJ2-3; 7 bases line up with TRBD2. Trimming at V came to 0 bases and at J to 4 bases, leaving 1 base not matched to a gene. Per germline, CDR1 DFQATT and CDR2 SNEGSKA (reference sequence). The CDR3 spans 13 residues. Here the CDR3 DNA reads TGCAGTGCTAGAGATGCGGGAGCAGATACGCAGTATTTT. It is translated as CSARDAGADTQYF.

In its sample, this clonotype is medium-sized. The rearrangement links TRBV6-1 to TRBJ2-1; D may be TRBD1 (5 bases). Germline V gives CDR1 MNHNS, CDR2 SASEGT. The CDR3 has 12 residues. Deletions cut 6 bases from V and 12 bases from J, with 15 bases between. The CDR3 spells CASRDDSGRQFF. The CDR3 region has the DNA TGTGCCAGCAGGGACGACAGTGGACGGCAGTTCTTC.

Judged by abundance, this clonotype is medium-sized. The chain uses TRBV6-1 and TRBJ2-7; a weak D match, TRBD1 (6 bases). The ends were cut back, 6 bases at V and 0 bases at J, with 15 bases in the middle. CDR1 and CDR2 from the germline V gene are MNHNS and SASEGT. This CDR3 has 15 residues. CDR3 coding DNA: TGTGCCAGCAGCAGCCGGGACAAATCCTCCTACGAGCAGTACTTC. Translated, it gives CASSSRDKSSYEQYF.

This clonotype is medium-sized. The chain combines TRBV6-5 with TRBJ2-7, with 8 bases identical to TRBD1. This CDR3 has 17 amino acids. The V gene's germline CDR1 is MNHEY and CDR2 SVGAGI. V lost 2 bases to trimming and J lost 9 bases; unmatched junction nucleotides: 18. The CDR3 DNA is TGTGCCAGCAGTTACGATTCAGGGGGCAGGGCGCTGTTGGGGCAGTACTTC. The encoded protein is CASSYDSGGRALLGQYF.

This clonotype was seen only a few times. The genes are TRBV21-1 and TRBJ1-5; no check of the table's D call, TRBD1, against the DNA was made. TRBV21-1 corresponds to a pseudogene. The CDR3 contains 16 residues. The CDR3 sequence is CASRPDRGHGNQPQHF. The CDR3 region has the DNA TGTGCCAGCCGCCCGGACAGGGGGCATGGCAATCAGCCCCAGCATTTT.

In DNA form, the CDR3 reads TGTGCCAGCAAGCCGGACCCTAGCACAGATACGCAGTATTTT. Amino acid sequence: CASKPDPSTDTQYF. V gene TRBV28 combines with J gene TRBJ2-3; D is unclear. Trimming took 7 bases from V and 0 from J, leaving 11 bases between them. Germline V gene lookup returns CDR1 MDHEN and CDR2 SYDVKM. The CDR3 sequence is 14 residues long.

By frequency in the sample, this clonotype is medium-sized. V is TRBV28 and J is TRBJ1-5; D is perhaps TRBD1 (5 bases). Germline CDR1 is MDHEN and CDR2 is SYDVKM. V was clipped by 6 bases and J by 9 bases, with 18 bases between them. The CDR3 is 14 amino acids. CDR3 sequence (DNA): TGTGCCAGCAGCCGTTCCGACAGTCCAGGGCCCCAGCATTTT. Its translation: CASSRSDSPGPQHF.

The chain is built from TRBV6-1 and TRBJ2-7, with a tentative D call TRBD1 (6 bases). The V end was cut by 8 bases, the J end by 7 bases, with 33 bases between. CDR1 is MNHNS and CDR2 is SASEGT in the germline V gene. The CDR3 runs to 18 residues. The CDR3: CASFPIPTQGFVSNEQYF. CDR3 nucleotide sequence: TGTGCCAGCTTCCCAATCCCAACACAGGGTTTCGTTAGTAATGAGCAGTACTTC.